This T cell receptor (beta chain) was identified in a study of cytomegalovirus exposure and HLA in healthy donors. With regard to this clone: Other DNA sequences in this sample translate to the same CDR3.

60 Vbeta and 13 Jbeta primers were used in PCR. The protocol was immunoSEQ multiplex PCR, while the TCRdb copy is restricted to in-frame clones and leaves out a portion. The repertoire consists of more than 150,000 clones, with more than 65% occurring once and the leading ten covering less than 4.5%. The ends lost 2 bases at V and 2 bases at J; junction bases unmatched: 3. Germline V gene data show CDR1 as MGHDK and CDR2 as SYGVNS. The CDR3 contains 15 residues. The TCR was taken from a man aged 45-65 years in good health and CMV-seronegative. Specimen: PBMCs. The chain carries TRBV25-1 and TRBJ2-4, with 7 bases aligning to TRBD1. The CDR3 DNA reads TGTGCCAGCAGTGAAGACAGGGAGTCCAAAAACATTCAGTACTTC. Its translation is CASSEDRESKNIQYF. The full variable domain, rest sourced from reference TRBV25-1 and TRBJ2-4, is EADIYQTPRYLVIGTGKKITLECSQTMGHDKMYWYQQDPGMELHLIHYSYGVNSTEKGDLSSESTVSRIRTEHFPLTLESARPSHTSQYLCASSEDRESKNIQYFGAGTRLSVL.